Detailed here is one T cell receptor (beta chain). These data originate in a study of blood T cell repertoires in COVID-19. Across the study: PBMCs, B-cell-depleted T cells, or T cells were the source of the cDNA or gDNA that made up the material.

The germline V gene encodes CDR1 SEHNR and CDR2 FQNEAQ (reference sequence). The CDR3 length is 14 residues. V gave up 2 bases and J gave up 6 bases, with 10 bases separating them. The method was immunoSEQ multiplex PCR; TCRdb's version includes in-frame clones alone and lacks a portion of them. Of some 360,000 clones listed, 88% are singletons. This TCR was sampled from a woman younger than 45 who had been exposed to COVID-19. The sequencing input was PBMCs or T cells enriched from blood (not recorded which). The V and J genes are TRBV7-9 and TRBJ1-4; D may be TRBD1 (5 bases). The CDR3 bases are TGTGCCAGCAGCTTACGGGGGGTTGATGAAAAACTGTTTTTT. It encodes CASSLRGVDEKLFF.